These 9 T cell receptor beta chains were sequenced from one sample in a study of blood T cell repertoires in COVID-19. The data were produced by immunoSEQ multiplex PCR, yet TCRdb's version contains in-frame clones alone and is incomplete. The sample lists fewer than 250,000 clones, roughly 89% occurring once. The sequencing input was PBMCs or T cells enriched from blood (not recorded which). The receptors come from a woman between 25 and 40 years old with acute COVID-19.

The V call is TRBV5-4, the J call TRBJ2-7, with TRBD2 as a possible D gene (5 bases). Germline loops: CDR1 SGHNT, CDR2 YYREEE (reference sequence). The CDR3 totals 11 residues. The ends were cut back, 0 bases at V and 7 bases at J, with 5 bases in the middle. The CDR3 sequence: CASSLGREQYF. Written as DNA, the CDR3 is TGTGCCAGCAGCTTGGGGAGGGAGCAGTACTTC.

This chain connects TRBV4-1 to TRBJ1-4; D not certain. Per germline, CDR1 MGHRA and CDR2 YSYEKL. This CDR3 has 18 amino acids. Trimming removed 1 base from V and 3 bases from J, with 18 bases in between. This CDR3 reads CASSQGLGRSGPNEKLFF. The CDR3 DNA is TGCGCCAGCAGCCAAGGACTAGGCCGAAGTGGTCCTAATGAAAAACTGTTTTTT.

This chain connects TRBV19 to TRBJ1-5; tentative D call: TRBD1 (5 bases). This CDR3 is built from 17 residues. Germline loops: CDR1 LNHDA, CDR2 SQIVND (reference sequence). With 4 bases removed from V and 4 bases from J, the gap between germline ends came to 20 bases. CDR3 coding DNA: TGTGCCAGTAGTACTCGGGCGGGACCCCCTGTGAATCAGCCCCAGCATTTT. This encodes CASSTRAGPPVNQPQHF.

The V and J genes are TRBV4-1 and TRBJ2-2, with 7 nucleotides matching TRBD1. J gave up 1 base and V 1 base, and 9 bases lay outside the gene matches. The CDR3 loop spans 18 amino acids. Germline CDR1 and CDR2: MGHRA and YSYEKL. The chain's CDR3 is CASSQGLKGARNTGELFF. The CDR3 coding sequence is TGCGCCAGCAGCCAAGGGTTGAAGGGGGCAAGGAACACCGGGGAGCTGTTTTTT.

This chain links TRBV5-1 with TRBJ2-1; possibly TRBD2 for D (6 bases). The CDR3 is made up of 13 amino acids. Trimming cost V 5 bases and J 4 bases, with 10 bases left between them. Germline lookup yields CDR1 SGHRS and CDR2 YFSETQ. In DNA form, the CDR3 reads TGCGCCAGCAGTTCCGGGACTTACAATGAGCAGTTCTTC. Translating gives CASSSGTYNEQFF.

The CDR3, as DNA: TGTGCCAGCAGAGGCAGGGGGACGGTTGGCTACACCTTC. Amino acid sequence: CASRGRGTVGYTF. The chain has TRBV12-3 or TRBV12-4 and TRBJ1-2, with 7 bases aligning to TRBD1. Trimming cost V 6 bases and J 7 bases; bases outside gene matches: 8. The CDR3 extends over 13 amino acids.

As DNA, the CDR3 is TGTGCCAGCAGCCAGCTCGCGGGGGGGCTCCCCCTCGAGCAGTACTTC. It yields the protein CASSQLAGGLPLEQYF. The gene calls are TRBV3-1 (or the pseudogene TRBV3-2) and TRBJ2-7; TRBD2 aligns across 9 bases. The length of the CDR3 is 16 residues. Germline values: CDR1 LGHDT, CDR2 YNNKEL (reference sequence). With V trimmed by 3 bases and J by 6 bases, 12 bases remained unmatched.

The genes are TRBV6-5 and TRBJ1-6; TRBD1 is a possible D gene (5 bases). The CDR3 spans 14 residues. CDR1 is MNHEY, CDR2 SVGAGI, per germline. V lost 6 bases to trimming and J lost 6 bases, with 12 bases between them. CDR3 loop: CASRAGLSNSPLHF. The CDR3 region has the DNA TGTGCCAGCAGAGCGGGACTTAGTAATTCACCCCTCCACTTT.

The CDR3 DNA follows: TGTGCCAGCAGAGCTCAGGGTAACACTGAAGCTTTCTTT. It yields the protein CASRAQGNTEAFF. This rearrangement joins TRBV2 to TRBJ1-1, with D possibly matching TRBD1 (5 bases). V lost 6 bases and J 2 bases, leaving 10 bases between the germline ends. The CDR3 contains 13 residues. Per germline, CDR1 SNHLY and CDR2 FYNNEI.